These 28 T cell receptor beta chains were all obtained from the same sample, sequenced in a study of shared clonotypes between healthy human individuals. Sequencing used immunoSEQ multiplex PCR; TCRdb keeps in-frame clones, though not all of them. The sample records over a million clones, over 95% being singletons. The sample consisted of naive CD4+ T cells sorted from blood. The subset is: CD45RA+ positively selected. The receptors derive from a man younger than 40 in good health.

V gene TRBV5-4 combines with J gene TRBJ1-2, with D possibly being TRBD1 (6 bases). The V gene lost 7 bases and the J gene lost 3 bases, with 13 bases spanning the gap. This CDR3 has 13 residues. The germline V gene has CDR1 SGHNT and CDR2 YYREEE (reference sequence). The CDR3 DNA sequence: TGTGCCAGCGCCCAAGCAGGGGACTATGGCTACACCTTC. Its protein product is CASAQAGDYGYTF. The whole variable domain, remainder taken from reference TRBV5-4 and TRBJ1-2, is ETGVTQSPTHLIKTRGQQVTLRCSSQSGHNTVSWYQQALGQGPQFIFQYYREEENGRGNFPPRFSGLQFPNYSSELNVNALELDDSALYLCASAQAGDYGYTFGSGTRLTVV.

This chain links TRBV15 with TRBJ1-5; D remains unclear. The V gene lost 1 base and the J gene lost 1 base, with 8 bases spanning the gap. The CDR3 is made up of 15 amino acids. Germline CDR1 is LNHNV and CDR2 is YYDKDF (reference sequence). CDR3 in amino acids: CATSRVVQSNQPQHF. CDR3 bases: TGTGCCACCAGCAGAGTCGTGCAAAGCAATCAGCCCCAGCATTTT.

The rearrangement links TRBV5-6 to TRBJ1-1; tentatively, D is TRBD1 (5 bases). This CDR3 region has 14 residues. CDR1 and CDR2 (germline): SGHDT, YYEEEE. Trimming shortened V by 0 bases and J by 5 bases, and 11 bases separated the two germline ends. For the CDR3, the DNA is TGTGCCAGCAGCTTGGCAGGGCTCGGAACTGAAGCTTTCTTT. It yields the protein CASSLAGLGTEAFF.

The chain combines TRBV27 with TRBJ1-5; no clear D. Germline CDR1 MNHEY, CDR2 SMNVEV (reference sequence). V lost 1 base and J lost 2, with 12 bases in between. This CDR3 is 16 amino acids long. In nucleotides, the CDR3 is TGTGCCAGCAGTTTATATCTCGGTGGGGGCAATCAGCCCCAGCATTTT. It encodes CASSLYLGGGNQPQHF.

CDR3 sequence (DNA): TGTGCCAACATATATGAGCTAGCGGGGAGGAATGAGCAGTTCTTC. This codes for CANIYELAGRNEQFF. The chain has TRBV2 and TRBJ2-1, with 9 positions matching TRBD2. The germline gives CDR1 SNHLY, CDR2 FYNNEI. This CDR3 has 15 residues. With 10 bases clipped from V and 7 bases from J, the junction kept 14 bases outside the gene matches. Filled out from reference TRBV2 and TRBJ2-1, the complete variable domain reads EPEVTQTPSHQVTQMGQEVILRCVPISNHLYFYWYRQILGQKVEFLVSFYNNEISEKSEIFDDQFSVERPDGSNFTLKIRSTKLEDSAMYFCANIYELAGRNEQFFGPGTRLTVL.

This clone showed up just once. The rearrangement uses TRBV19 and TRBJ2-7; 10 nucleotides match TRBD2. V lost 2 bases to trimming and J lost 2 bases; unmatched junction nucleotides: 9. Germline V lookup: CDR1 LNHDA, CDR2 SQIVND (reference sequence). The CDR3 runs to 17 residues. The CDR3 bases are TGTGCCAGTAGTATAAGGGCTAGCGGGAGTAGACCCTACGAGCAGTACTTC. Its protein product is CASSIRASGSRPYEQYF. Drawing the rest from reference TRBV19 and TRBJ2-7, the complete variable domain is DGGITQSPKYLFRKEGQNVTLSCEQNLNHDAMYWYRQDPGQGLRLIYYSQIVNDFQKGDIAEGYSVSREKKESFPLTVTSAQKNPTAFYLCASSIRASGSRPYEQYFGPGTRLTVT.

The DNA for the CDR3 is TGTGCCAGTAGTATCCGAGGGACAGGTTCGTACGAGCAGTACTTC. Its translation is CASSIRGTGSYEQYF. V usage is TRBV19 and J usage is TRBJ2-7; 8 nucleotides agree with TRBD1. V lost 3 bases and J lost 4; bases outside the gene matches: 8. This CDR3 spans 15 amino acids. The germline gives CDR1 LNHDA, CDR2 SQIVND (reference sequence).

J is TRBJ2-7 and V is TRBV7-2; D might be TRBD1 or TRBD2, each matching 5 bases. This CDR3 has 14 residues. The V end lost 5 bases, the J end lost 6 bases, and 17 bases lay between the germline ends. Germline CDR1 SGHTA, CDR2 FQGNSA. CDR3 DNA sequence: TGTGCCAGCAGCGTCCGGGACCGTAACCCCGAGCAGTACTTC. It specifies CASSVRDRNPEQYF. The full variable domain, in which reference TRBV7-2 and TRBJ2-7 provide the parts outside the CDR3, is GAGVSQSPSNKVTEKGKDVELRCDPISGHTALYWYRQSLGQGLEFLIYFQGNSAPDKSGLPSDRFSAERTGGSVSTLTIQRTQQEDSAVYLCASSVRDRNPEQYFGPGTRLTVT.

This sequence joins TRBV4-3 and TRBJ2-7; tentative D call: TRBD2 (6 bases). Trimming left V 0 bases short and J 3 bases short, with 12 bases between. CDR1 LGHNA and CDR2 YSLEER come from the germline V gene. CDR3 length: 15 amino acids. In DNA, the CDR3 is TGCGCCAGCAGCCAAGAGGGGGGAACAGGCTACGAGCAGTACTTC. It codes for CASSQEGGTGYEQYF.

This rearrangement joins TRBV5-1 to TRBJ2-7, with 7 bases that match TRBD2. The CDR3 loop spans 16 amino acids. In germline, CDR1 is SGHRS, CDR2 YFSETQ. V lost 3 bases and J lost 2; bases outside the gene matches: 11. The CDR3 protein is CASSSYQTSRTYEQYF. The CDR3 nucleotides are TGCGCCAGCAGCTCCTACCAGACTAGCCGTACCTACGAGCAGTACTTC.

This clone appeared a single time. The chain carries TRBV5-1 and TRBJ2-1; 7 nucleotides align to TRBD2. This CDR3 region has 14 residues. J was trimmed by 4 bases and V by 4 bases; bases with no gene match: 5. The germline gives CDR1 SGHRS, CDR2 YFSETQ. In nucleotides, the CDR3 is TGCGCCAGCAGCAGGAGCGGGGAATACAATGAGCAGTTCTTC. Residues: CASSRSGEYNEQFF.

As DNA, the CDR3 is TGTGCCAGCAGTGCGCCGGGACAGAGCTATGGCTACACCTTC. Translation gives CASSAPGQSYGYTF. The chain recombines TRBV25-1 with TRBJ1-2; TRBD1 matches at 7 bases. This CDR3 has 14 residues. V shed 4 bases and J 4 bases; nucleotides not matched to a gene: 6. Per germline, CDR1 MGHDK and CDR2 SYGVNS.

In DNA form, the CDR3 reads TGTGCCAGCAGTTTATCAGCCGGCATCGCCACCATTTACGAGCAGTACTTC. This codes for CASSLSAGIATIYEQYF. The rearrangement uses TRBV28 and TRBJ2-7, with D unclear. CDR1 is MDHEN, CDR2 SYDVKM, per germline. V shed 1 base and J shed 4 bases, with 20 bases lying between them. CDR3 length equals 17 residues.

The chain couples TRBV19 to TRBJ2-7; 11 nucleotides match TRBD1. This CDR3 region has 16 residues. Germline trimming cut 4 bases from V and 4 bases from J; bases unmatched to any gene: 9. The germline V gene has CDR1 LNHDA and CDR2 SQIVND (reference sequence). The CDR3 DNA reads TGTGCCAGTAGTACCCGGACAGGGGGCGGAACGTACGAGCAGTACTTC. Translation gives CASSTRTGGGTYEQYF.

This clone was recorded only once. The genes are TRBV6-5 and TRBJ2-3; 11 nucleotides agree with TRBD2. V lost 6 bases, J lost 6 bases, and 5 bases stayed unmatched. The CDR3 is 14 residues long. Germline assignment: CDR1 MNHEY and CDR2 SVGAGI. The DNA of the CDR3 is TGTGCCAGCAGACTAGCGGGAGCCGTGGATACGCAGTATTTT. This gives the protein CASRLAGAVDTQYF.

The chain employs TRBV12-5 and TRBJ2-5, with a possible D match to TRBD1 (5 bases). The germline V gene has CDR1 LGHNT and CDR2 FRNRAP. This CDR3 region has 15 residues. Between the trimmed V and J ends, which lost 9 bases and 4 bases, there was a span of 21 bases. This CDR3 reads CARMGPRGWRETQYF. CDR3 DNA sequence: TGTGCTAGGATGGGCCCAAGGGGATGGAGAGAGACCCAGTACTTC.

As regards this clone: The junction and the germline gene differ at one end; a read error may be behind it. The gene calls are TRBV7-3 and TRBJ2-1, with D uncertain. The V gene's germline CDR1 is SGHTA and CDR2 FQGTGA. CDR3 size: 15 residues. CDR3 sequence: CASSSTPDSFNEQFF. The CDR3 coding sequence is TGTGCCAGCAGCTCGACCCCCGACTCCTTCAATGAGCAGTTCTTC.

This clone was seen only a few times. The CDR3 region has the DNA TGTGCCTGGACGGACACCCCGGACAGGGTTGGCTACACCTTC. Translation gives CAWTDTPDRVGYTF. The chain couples TRBV30 to TRBJ1-2; 8 bases match TRBD1. Germline CDR1 and CDR2: GTSNPN and SVGIG (reference sequence). The CDR3 runs to 14 residues. The V gene end was trimmed by 4 bases and the J gene end by 7 bases; junction bases not matched to a gene: 11.

This clone was picked up one time. The chain has TRBV11-2 and TRBJ2-7; TRBD1 matches at 8 bases. V trimming: 5 bases; J trimming: 2 bases; junction bases outside the gene matches: 8. This CDR3 has 15 amino acids. Germline V gene sequence: CDR1 SGHAT, CDR2 FQNNGV. The chain's CDR3 is CASSPDRDQTYEQYF. In DNA, the CDR3 is TGTGCCAGCAGCCCGGACAGGGACCAGACCTACGAGCAGTACTTC.

The genes are TRBV4-1 and TRBJ2-3, with TRBD2 matching 7 bases. Trimming cost V 4 bases and J 2 bases; bases outside gene matches: 12. Germline values: CDR1 MGHRA, CDR2 YSYEKL. The CDR3 sequence is 17 residues long. The CDR3 here is CASSLALDRGDTDTQYF. CDR3 bases: TGCGCCAGCAGCCTGGCGTTGGATCGGGGGGACACAGATACGCAGTATTTT.

J is TRBJ2-3 and V is TRBV5-1; the match to TRBD2 covers 11 bases. The germline V gene encodes CDR1 SGHRS and CDR2 YFSETQ. V lost 4 bases to trimming and J lost 1 base; unmatched junction nucleotides: 8. The CDR3 consists of 17 residues. The CDR3 nucleotides read TGCGCCAGCAGCCGGCTAGCGGGAGGACTGGGCACAGATACGCAGTATTTT. This codes for CASSRLAGGLGTDTQYF.

The genes are TRBV27 and TRBJ2-5; D ambiguous. Trimming removed 3 bases from V and 1 base from J, with 9 bases in between. The CDR3 runs 14 residues. Germline V lookup: CDR1 MNHEY, CDR2 SMNVEV (reference sequence). The CDR3 reads CASSFAGPQETQYF. The CDR3 DNA reads as TGTGCCAGCAGTTTTGCAGGCCCCCAAGAGACCCAGTACTTC.

The chain joins TRBV6-5 to TRBJ1-1; D is unclear. Between the trimmed V and J ends, which lost 8 bases and 5 bases, there was a span of 15 bases. Looked up from germline, CDR1 is MNHEY and CDR2 is SVGAGI. The CDR3 sequence is 13 residues long. CDR3 sequence (DNA): TGTGCCAGCCTTAGCAAAGCGGAAACTGAAGCTTTCTTT. Protein product: CASLSKAETEAFF.

The rearrangement uses TRBV4-2 and TRBJ1-1; no definite D call. Germline V gene data show CDR1 as LGHNA and CDR2 as YNFKEQ. There are 13 residues in the CDR3. V shed 3 bases and J shed 1 base, with 6 bases lying between them. The CDR3 sequence is CASSQVENTEAFF. Here the CDR3 DNA reads TGTGCCAGCAGCCAGGTAGAGAACACTGAAGCTTTCTTT.

The J gene is TRBJ2-3, the V gene TRBV21-1; the D call of TRBD1 is as the table states it, not checked on the DNA. TRBV21-1 is a listed pseudogene. This CDR3 is built from 13 residues. The CDR3 DNA reads TGTGCCAGCGACAGCTCTAGCACAGATACGCAGTATTTT. Amino acid sequence: CASDSSSTDTQYF.

The chain joins TRBV2 to TRBJ1-5; D is unclear. The CDR3 consists of 15 residues. V shed 1 base and J shed 0 bases, with 7 bases lying between them. Germline values: CDR1 SNHLY, CDR2 FYNNEI. The DNA of the CDR3 is TGTGCCAGCAGTGAAGGGTACAGTAGCAATCAGCCCCAGCATTTT. Translation gives CASSEGYSSNQPQHF.

Written as DNA, the CDR3 is TGTGCCAGCACGACAGATACGCAGTATTTT. Its protein product is CASTTDTQYF. The V and J genes are TRBV2 and TRBJ2-3; D is unclear. The CDR3 has 10 amino acids. Trimming left V 7 bases short and J 3 bases short, with 2 bases between. Germline values: CDR1 SNHLY, CDR2 FYNNEI.

The chain employs TRBV11-3 and TRBJ2-1, with a possible D match to TRBD2 (6 bases). V was pared by 4 bases and J by 1 base, with 11 bases between. This CDR3 is 15 amino acids long. CDR1 is SGHNT, CDR2 YENEEA, per germline. CDR3 sequence reads: CASSSPSESYNEQFF. The CDR3 DNA reads as TGTGCCAGCAGCTCCCCTAGCGAATCCTACAATGAGCAGTTCTTC.